What follows are 29 T cell receptor beta chains derived from one specimen sequenced in a study of cytomegalovirus exposure and HLA in healthy donors. PCR used 60 Vbeta primers and 13 Jbeta primers. Using immunoSEQ multiplex PCR, the repertoire was profiled, and TCRdb retains in-frame clones only, with some absent. The repertoire consists of around 110,000 clones, with around 75% occurring once and the leading ten covering 1.6%. What was sequenced was PBMCs. The receptors here all came from a woman younger than 30 in good health and CMV-seronegative.

This rearrangement joins TRBV7-6 to TRBJ2-2, with 8 bases fitting TRBD2. J gave up 3 bases and V 8 bases, and 11 bases lay outside the gene matches. Germline assignment: CDR1 SGHVS and CDR2 FNYEAQ. CDR3 size: 16 residues. CDR3 in DNA: TGTGCCAGCGGCCTTCGTGCGGGGGGCGACACCGGGGAGCTGTTTTTT. Its translation: CASGLRAGGDTGELFF.

This clone was seen more than once but under ten times. V gene TRBV5-5 combines with J gene TRBJ2-7; the match to TRBD1 covers 7 bases. Trimming cost V 5 bases and J 0 bases; bases outside gene matches: 5. The germline CDR1 and CDR2 sequences are SGHKS and YYEKEE (reference sequence). CDR3 length equals 14 residues. CDR3 residues: CASRPGTVSYEQYF. The CDR3 bases are TGTGCCAGCAGGCCCGGGACAGTCTCCTACGAGCAGTACTTC.

The chain employs TRBV4-2 and TRBJ1-4; D gene unclear. The CDR3 is made up of 17 amino acids. Looked up from germline, CDR1 is LGHNA and CDR2 is YNFKEQ. With 1 base removed from V and 0 bases from J, the gap between germline ends came to 12 bases. The CDR3 is CASSQGVQRATNEKLFF. Written as DNA, the CDR3 is TGTGCCAGCAGCCAAGGGGTACAGAGAGCAACTAATGAAAAACTGTTTTTT.

This clone was found once. The rearrangement links TRBV5-4 to TRBJ2-7; 12 nucleotides agree with TRBD1. There are 14 residues in the CDR3. Germline assignment: CDR1 SGHNT and CDR2 YYREEE (reference sequence). V was clipped by 4 bases and J by 4 bases; unmatched bases: 3. CDR3 loop: CASSRDRGPYEQYF. CDR3 coding DNA: TGTGCCAGCAGCCGGGACAGGGGGCCGTACGAGCAGTACTTC.

With regard to this clone: At one of its ends the junction is not consistent with the germline gene, which may arise from a read error. The J gene is TRBJ2-3, the V gene TRBV7-7; 10 positions match TRBD2. There are 15 residues in the CDR3. The germline V gene encodes CDR1 SSHAT and CDR2 FNYEAQ (reference sequence). This chain's CDR3 is CASSRGLASTDTQYF. The CDR3 DNA follows: TGTGCTAGCAGCCGGGGACTAGCGAGCACAGATACGCAGTATTTT. Full variable domain (rest looked up from reference TRBV7-7 and TRBJ2-3): GAGVSQSPRYKVTKRGQDVTLRCDPISSHATLYWYQQALGQGPEFLTYFNYEAQPDKSGLPSDRFSAERPEGSISTLTIQRTEQRDSAMYRCASSRGLASTDTQYFGPGTRLTVL.

This chain joins TRBV9 and TRBJ1-1, with TRBD1 matching 9 bases. This CDR3 is built from 16 residues. V lost 4 bases, J lost 6 bases, and 13 bases stayed unmatched. CDR1 and CDR2 (germline): SGDLS, YYNGEE. As DNA, the CDR3 is TGTGCCAGCAGCACCAGCCTACAGGGGGCGGGCGCTGAAGCTTTCTTT. Its protein is CASSTSLQGAGAEAFF.

V usage is TRBV5-1 and J usage is TRBJ2-7; TRBD2 aligns across 14 bases. Germline CDR1 SGHRS, CDR2 YFSETQ. The CDR3 extends over 18 amino acids. V dropped 4 bases and J dropped 0; count of bases not matched to a gene: 9. The CDR3 loop is CASSNGLAGGHSSYEQYF. The DNA for the CDR3 is TGCGCCAGCAGCAACGGACTAGCGGGGGGACATTCCTCCTACGAGCAGTACTTC.

This clone occurred a few times. The genes are TRBV6-5 and TRBJ1-2; 9 bases are shared with TRBD1. V lost 4 bases and J lost 6; bases outside the gene matches: 6. This CDR3 is 14 amino acids long. Germline CDR1 reads MNHEY; CDR2 reads SVGAGI. The chain's CDR3 is CASSLWTGDDGYTF. Here the CDR3 DNA reads TGTGCCAGCAGTTTATGGACAGGGGACGATGGCTACACCTTC.

The chain is built from TRBV5-1 and TRBJ2-3; TRBD1 agrees at 11 bases. Germline-derived CDR1 and CDR2 are SGHRS and YFSETQ. CDR3 size: 16 residues. After removal of 4 bases from V and 9 bases from J, the junction contained 13 bases not matched to a gene. The CDR3 is CASSPWTGGPRNTQYF. DNA of the CDR3: TGCGCCAGCAGCCCCTGGACAGGGGGCCCCCGTAACACGCAGTATTTT.

V and J are TRBV28 and TRBJ1-1; the D gene is possibly TRBD1 (6 bases). Germline lookup yields CDR1 MDHEN and CDR2 SYDVKM. The V and J ends lost 6 bases and 4 bases respectively, with 12 bases between them. The CDR3 is made up of 13 amino acids. The CDR3 DNA sequence: TGTGCCAGCAGCCCCCCCAGGGGCACTGAAGCTTTCTTT. Translated, it gives CASSPPRGTEAFF.

J is TRBJ1-5 and V is TRBV15; D might be TRBD1 (6 bases). V lost 7 bases and J 2 bases, leaving 12 bases between the germline ends. Germline V gene sequence: CDR1 LNHNV, CDR2 YYDKDF (reference sequence). The CDR3 runs to 14 residues. The CDR3 sequence: CATTQGFGNQPQHF. The CDR3 region has the DNA TGTGCCACCACCCAGGGGTTTGGCAATCAGCCCCAGCATTTT.

The CDR3 protein is CASSQDGAGGGEQYF. The CDR3, as DNA: TGCGCCAGCAGCCAAGATGGGGCAGGGGGCGGGGAGCAGTACTTC. This rearrangement joins TRBV4-1 to TRBJ2-7; 8 nucleotides match TRBD1. The CDR3 is made up of 15 amino acids. V shed 0 bases, J shed 7 bases, and the junction held 8 bases outside the gene matches. CDR1 is MGHRA, CDR2 YSYEKL, per germline.

The V call is TRBV7-8, the J call TRBJ1-4; D not resolved. Trimming took 3 bases from V and 8 from J, leaving 13 bases between them. The CDR3 extends over 14 amino acids. Per germline, CDR1 SGHVS and CDR2 FQNEAQ. CDR3 coding DNA: TGTGCCAGCAGCTTGAAAGGGAGAAGCGAAAAACTGTTTTTT. This gives the protein CASSLKGRSEKLFF.

This sequence joins TRBV5-6 and TRBJ1-4; D remains ambiguous. V lost 0 bases and J lost 0, with 9 bases in between. Germline CDR1 and CDR2: SGHDT and YYEEEE. This CDR3 contains 16 residues. The CDR3 loop is CASSLGWGATNEKLFF. CDR3 DNA sequence: TGTGCCAGCAGCTTGGGTTGGGGAGCAACTAATGAAAAACTGTTTTTT.

The chain employs TRBV7-2 and TRBJ1-3, with TRBD1 as a possible D gene (5 bases). With 2 bases removed from V and 7 bases from J, the gap between germline ends came to 21 bases. Per the germline V gene, CDR1 is SGHTA and CDR2 is FQGNSA. This CDR3 is built from 17 residues. CDR3 protein: CASSLWGGGSKWNTIYF. CDR3 nucleotide sequence: TGTGCCAGCAGCTTATGGGGTGGGGGGAGTAAATGGAACACCATATATTTT.

Worth noting for this clone: Relative to the germline gene, one junction end is altered; a read error may explain this. V usage is TRBV30 and J usage is TRBJ1-6; 7 bases agree with TRBD1. Germline assignment: CDR1 GTSNPN and CDR2 SVGIG (reference sequence). The CDR3 extends over 13 amino acids. CDR3 loop: CAWGDSGNSPPHF. The CDR3 bases are TGTGCCTGGGGGGACAGCGGCAATTCACCCCCCCACTTT.

This sequence joins TRBV27 and TRBJ2-7; D is unclear. The CDR3 consists of 14 residues. V was clipped by 3 bases and J by 0 bases, with 9 bases between them. Germline CDR1 reads MNHEY; CDR2 reads SMNVEV (reference sequence). The DNA of the CDR3 is TGTGCCAGCAGTTTTGGCAGACTCTCCTACGAGCAGTACTTC. It is translated as CASSFGRLSYEQYF.

V gene TRBV28 combines with J gene TRBJ2-7, with TRBD1 identical over 9 bases. Per the germline V gene, CDR1 is MDHEN and CDR2 is SYDVKM. The CDR3 length is 15 residues. Trimming took 7 bases from V and 5 from J; bases not matched to a gene: 12. CDR3 nucleotide sequence: TGTGCCAGCACCGAAACCGGGACAGGGCTCCACGAGCAGTACTTC. Its translation is CASTETGTGLHEQYF.

The chain couples TRBV9 to TRBJ2-5; TRBD2 agrees at 7 bases. The V and J ends lost 4 bases and 4 bases, in that order; junction bases with no gene match: 13. Per germline, CDR1 SGDLS and CDR2 YYNGEE. The CDR3 is 16 residues long. The CDR3 protein is CASSSPRGLERETQYF. The DNA for the CDR3 is TGTGCCAGCAGCTCTCCTAGAGGACTAGAACGAGAGACCCAGTACTTC.

The genes are TRBV28 and TRBJ2-7; TRBD2 is a possible D gene (5 bases). V was shortened by 4 bases and J by 7 bases, with 20 bases between the two germline ends. The CDR3 is 15 residues long. Germline V gene sequence: CDR1 MDHEN, CDR2 SYDVKM. The CDR3 reads CASSYTRGPLGEQYF. The CDR3 nucleotides are TGTGCCAGCAGTTATACTAGAGGCCCCCTCGGGGAGCAGTACTTC.

CDR3 residues: CASSLAIASGEHEQYF. The DNA for the CDR3 is TGTGCCAGCAGCTTAGCCATTGCCTCCGGGGAGCACGAGCAGTACTTC. The J gene is TRBJ2-7, the V gene TRBV7-9, with TRBD2 as a possible D gene (5 bases). V was shortened by 0 bases and J by 5 bases, with 17 bases between the two germline ends. Germline values: CDR1 SEHNR, CDR2 FQNEAQ (reference sequence). The CDR3 extends over 16 amino acids.

This clone was observed once. The chain recombines TRBV30 with TRBJ1-5; 7 nucleotides align to TRBD1. With V trimmed by 2 bases and J by 6 bases, 13 bases remained unmatched. The CDR3 contains 16 residues. Germline V gene lookup returns CDR1 GTSNPN and CDR2 SVGIG (reference sequence). The CDR3 region has the DNA TGTGCCTGGAGTCCCCAATCCCGGGGACAGTTTCAGCCCCAGCATTTT. Its protein is CAWSPQSRGQFQPQHF.

This clone turned up a few times. The chain recombines TRBV29-1 with TRBJ2-2; TRBD1 might be the D (7 bases). Germline V gene lookup returns CDR1 SQVTM and CDR2 ANQGSEA. V lost 6 bases, J lost 1 base, and 12 bases lay in between. The CDR3 covers 14 residues. This CDR3 reads CSVRGTVNTGELFF. The CDR3 DNA sequence: TGCAGCGTCCGGGGGACAGTGAACACCGGGGAGCTGTTTTTT.

The V call is TRBV5-6, the J call TRBJ1-6; possible D gene TRBD1, 6 bases. CDR1 is SGHDT and CDR2 is YYEEEE in the germline V gene. CDR3 length equals 14 residues. V gave up 4 bases and J gave up 3 bases, with 8 bases separating them. CDR3 region: CASSVDSYNSPLHF. CDR3 coding DNA: TGTGCCAGCAGCGTGGACAGCTATAATTCACCCCTCCACTTT. The full variable domain, with the rest looked up from reference TRBV5-6 and TRBJ1-6, is DAGVTQSPTHLIKTRGQQVTLRCSPKSGHDTVSWYQQALGQGPQFIFQYYEEEERQRGNFPDRFSGHQFPNYSSELNVNALLLGDSALYLCASSVDSYNSPLHFGNGTRLTVT.

This chain joins TRBV5-1 and TRBJ1-6, with 9 positions matching TRBD1. This CDR3 is 17 amino acids long. Trimming cost V 0 bases and J 4 bases; bases outside gene matches: 5. Germline V gene sequence: CDR1 SGHRS, CDR2 YFSETQ. The CDR3 DNA follows: TGCGCCAGCAGCTTGGGTTACAGGGGGCATTATAATTCACCCCTCCACTTT. The encoded protein is CASSLGYRGHYNSPLHF.

J is TRBJ2-7 and V is TRBV5-1; 8 bases match TRBD2. From germline, CDR1 is SGHRS and CDR2 YFSETQ. The ends lost 3 bases at V and 5 bases at J; junction bases unmatched: 7. The CDR3 extends over 14 amino acids. The CDR3 sequence: CASSSGLAHDEQYF. CDR3 nucleotides: TGCGCCAGCAGCTCCGGACTAGCCCATGACGAGCAGTACTTC.

This chain connects TRBV6-5 to TRBJ1-6; D possibly corresponds to TRBD1 (6 bases). Germline V gives CDR1 MNHEY, CDR2 SVGAGI. The V gene lost 5 bases and the J gene lost 12 bases, with 17 bases spanning the gap. CDR3 size: 14 residues. CDR3 loop: CASSDSGDVGPLHF. The CDR3 DNA reads as TGTGCCAGCAGTGATTCAGGGGATGTAGGACCCCTCCACTTT.

This clone was recorded a few times. This sequence joins TRBV5-1 and TRBJ1-1; maybe TRBD1 (6 bases). The CDR3 is 15 residues long. The germline CDR1 and CDR2 sequences are SGHRS and YFSETQ. The V end was cut by 4 bases, the J end by 6 bases, with 19 bases between. The CDR3 bases are TGCGCCAGCAGCCCGGACAGTTATCCATTGGCTGAAGCTTTCTTT. Translated: CASSPDSYPLAEAFF.

The V call is TRBV19, the J call TRBJ1-2, with no clear D. Trimming removed 5 bases at V and 1 base at J, with 11 bases between. Germline V gene data show CDR1 as LNHDA and CDR2 as SQIVND (reference sequence). This CDR3 region has 14 residues. CDR3 region: CASSARLFNYGYTF. Written as DNA, the CDR3 is TGTGCCAGTAGTGCCCGGTTATTTAACTATGGCTACACCTTC.